The present T cell receptor beta chain was sequenced within a study of blood T cell repertoires in COVID-19. Study processing details: Amplifying reference gene primers gave estimates of nucleated cell counts. Produced via immunoSEQ multiplex PCR; TCRdb's table is partial and in-frame only. Clone size and the V and J calls come from that table; the DNA yielded D and trimming. The profile shows about 81,000 clones, around 80% of them singletons. The CDR3 runs 14 residues. The germline CDR1 and CDR2 sequences are SQVTM and ANQGSEA. V shed 7 bases and J 8 bases; nucleotides not matched to a gene: 11. Source material: peripheral blood. The receptor comes from a human donor in a cohort sampled during active COVID-19. The chain links TRBV29-1 to TRBJ1-1; TRBD1 matches 12 bases. The CDR3 loop reads CSGTSGQGASEAFF. In DNA, the CDR3 is TGCAGCGGCACCTCGGGACAGGGGGCATCCGAAGCTTTCTTT.